This TCR beta chain was observed in a study of identifying expanded T cells in peripheral blood. About this clone itself: Its antigen is still unknown.

The CDR3 loop spans 17 amino acids. The V and J ends lost 4 bases and 0 bases, in that order; junction bases with no gene match: 9. The germline CDR1 and CDR2 sequences are SGHRS and YFSETQ. The study, taken as a whole, reports: Technical replicates showed approximately 1.2 changed clones; two weeks about 16; four weeks 19.

Profiling relied on immunoSEQ multiplex PCR, and the TCRdb table lists in-frame clones only, not all of them. The table shows 75,000 to 95,000 clones, with more than 75% occurring only once. The receptor was derived from a person between 18 and 75 years old in good health. The source material was blood. This chain joins TRBV5-1 and TRBJ2-3; the match to TRBD2 covers 9 bases. The CDR3 spells CASSRIVAGVSTDTQYF. As DNA, the CDR3 is TGCGCCAGCAGCCGGATAGTAGCGGGGGTGAGCACAGATACGCAGTATTTT.